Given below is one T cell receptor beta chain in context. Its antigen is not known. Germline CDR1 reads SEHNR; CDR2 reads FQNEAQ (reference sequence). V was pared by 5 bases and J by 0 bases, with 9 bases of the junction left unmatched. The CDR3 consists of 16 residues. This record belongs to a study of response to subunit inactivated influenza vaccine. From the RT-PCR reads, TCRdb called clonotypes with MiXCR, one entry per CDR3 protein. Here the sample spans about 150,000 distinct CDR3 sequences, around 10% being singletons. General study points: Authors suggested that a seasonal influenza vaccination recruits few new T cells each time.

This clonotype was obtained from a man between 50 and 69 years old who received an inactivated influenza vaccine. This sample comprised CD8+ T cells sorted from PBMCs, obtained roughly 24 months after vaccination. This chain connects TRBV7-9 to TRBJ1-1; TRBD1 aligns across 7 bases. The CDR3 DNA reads TGTGCCAGCAGCCCCCTCGGGGGGACAGTGAACACTGAAGCTTTCTTT. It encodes CASSPLGGTVNTEAFF.